One sample yielded the 3 T cell receptor beta chains listed below, sequenced in a study of OX40 agonist ivuxolimab in advanced cancers. TCRdb keeps only in-frame clones here, not all; method: immunoSEQ multiplex PCR. This sample has roughly 59,000 clones, with about 80% found just once. The sequences come from CD4+ or CD8+ T cells sorted from blood, collected in a trial of the OX40 agonist ivuxolimab. These receptors all come from an adult with an advanced solid tumor such as melanoma, head and neck, liver or kidney cancer.

The chain carries TRBV19 and TRBJ2-4; D is unresolved. V gave up 5 bases and J gave up 3 bases, with 5 bases separating them. The CDR3 runs 12 residues. The germline gives CDR1 LNHDA, CDR2 SQIVND (reference sequence). CDR3 nucleotides: TGTGCCAGTAGTGGCCACAAAAACATTCAGTACTTC. The encoded protein is CASSGHKNIQYF.

The chain links TRBV7-9 to TRBJ2-1, with D unresolved. This CDR3 spans 11 amino acids. Germline V lookup: CDR1 SEHNR, CDR2 FQNEAQ (reference sequence). Trimming left V 1 base short and J 9 bases short, with 4 bases between. The CDR3 DNA is TGTGCCAGCAGCTTAGACACTGAGCAGTTCTTC. Its protein product is CASSLDTEQFF.

In its sample, this clone was seen once. V gene TRBV5-1 combines with J gene TRBJ1-4; D may be TRBD1 (6 bases). Germline CDR1 is SGHRS and CDR2 is YFSETQ. Deletions cut 5 bases from V and 3 bases from J, with 14 bases between. The CDR3 has 15 amino acids. CDR3 amino acids: CASSTTGNSNEKLFF. CDR3 nucleotides: TGCGCCAGCAGTACCACAGGGAACTCTAATGAAAAACTGTTTTTT.